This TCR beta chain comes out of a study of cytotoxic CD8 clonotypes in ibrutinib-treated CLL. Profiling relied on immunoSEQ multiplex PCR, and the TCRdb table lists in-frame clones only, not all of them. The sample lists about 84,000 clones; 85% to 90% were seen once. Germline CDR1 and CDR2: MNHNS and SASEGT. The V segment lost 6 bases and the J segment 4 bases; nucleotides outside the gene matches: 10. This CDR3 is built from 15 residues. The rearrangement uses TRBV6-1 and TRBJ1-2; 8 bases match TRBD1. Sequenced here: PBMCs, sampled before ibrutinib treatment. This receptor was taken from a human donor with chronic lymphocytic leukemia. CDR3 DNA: TGTGCCAGCAGATCGGGACAGGTATTTTTCTATGGCTACACCTTC. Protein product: CASRSGQVFFYGYTF.